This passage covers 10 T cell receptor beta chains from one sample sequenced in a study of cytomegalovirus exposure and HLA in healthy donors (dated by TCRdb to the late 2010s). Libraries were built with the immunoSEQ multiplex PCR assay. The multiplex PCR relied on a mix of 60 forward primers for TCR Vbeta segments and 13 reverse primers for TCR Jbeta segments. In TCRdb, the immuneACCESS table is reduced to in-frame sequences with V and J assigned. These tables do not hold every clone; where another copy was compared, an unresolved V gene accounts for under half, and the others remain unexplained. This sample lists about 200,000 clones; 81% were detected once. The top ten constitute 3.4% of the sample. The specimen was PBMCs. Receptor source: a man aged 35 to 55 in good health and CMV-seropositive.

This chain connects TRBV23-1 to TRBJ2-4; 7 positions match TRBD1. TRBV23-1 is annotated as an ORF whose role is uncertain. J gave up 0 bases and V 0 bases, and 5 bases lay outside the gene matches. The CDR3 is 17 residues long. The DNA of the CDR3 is TGCGCCAGCAGTCAATCGCTGAGGGGGCGAGCCAAAAACATTCAGTACTTC. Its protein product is CASSQSLRGRAKNIQYF.

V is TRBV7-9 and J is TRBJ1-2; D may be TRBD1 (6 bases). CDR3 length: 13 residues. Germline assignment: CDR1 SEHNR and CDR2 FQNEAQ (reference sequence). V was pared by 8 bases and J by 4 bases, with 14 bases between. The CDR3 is CASRPDSLYGYTF. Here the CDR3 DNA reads TGTGCCAGCCGCCCGGACAGCCTCTATGGCTACACCTTC.

CDR3 DNA: TGTGCCAGCAGCTTATATGGAGAGGGAGCCGGTTTAGATTACGAGCAGTACTTC. This translates into CASSLYGEGAGLDYEQYF. This chain uses TRBV7-9 with TRBJ2-7, with a possible D match to TRBD2 (5 bases). Trimming pared 2 bases from V and 4 bases from J, leaving 24 bases between. CDR3 length equals 18 residues. Germline lookup yields CDR1 SEHNR and CDR2 FQNEAQ (reference sequence).

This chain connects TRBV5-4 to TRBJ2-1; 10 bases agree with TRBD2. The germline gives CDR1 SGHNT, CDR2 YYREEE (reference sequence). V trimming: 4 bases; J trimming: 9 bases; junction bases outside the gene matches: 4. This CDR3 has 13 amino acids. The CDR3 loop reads CASSPRTSGEQFF. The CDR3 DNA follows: TGTGCCAGCAGCCCCCGGACTAGCGGTGAGCAGTTCTTC.

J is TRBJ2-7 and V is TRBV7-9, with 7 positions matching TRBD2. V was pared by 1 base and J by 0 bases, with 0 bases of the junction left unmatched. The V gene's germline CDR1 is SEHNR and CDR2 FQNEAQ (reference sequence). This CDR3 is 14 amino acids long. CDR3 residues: CASSLGDYSYEQYF. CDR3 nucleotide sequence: TGTGCCAGCAGCTTAGGGGACTACTCCTACGAGCAGTACTTC.

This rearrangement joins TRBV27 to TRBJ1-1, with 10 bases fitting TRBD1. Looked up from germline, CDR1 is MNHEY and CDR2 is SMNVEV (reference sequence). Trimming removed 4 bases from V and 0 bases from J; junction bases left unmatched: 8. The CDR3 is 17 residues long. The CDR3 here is CASSSPPGQGMNTEAFF. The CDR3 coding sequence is TGTGCCAGCAGTTCTCCGCCGGGACAGGGGATGAACACTGAAGCTTTCTTT.

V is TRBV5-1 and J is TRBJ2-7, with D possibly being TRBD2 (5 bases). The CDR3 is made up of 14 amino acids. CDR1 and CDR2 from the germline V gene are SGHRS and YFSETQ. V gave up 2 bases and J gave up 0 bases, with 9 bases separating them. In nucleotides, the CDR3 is TGCGCCAGCAGCTTTTCAGACTACTCCTACGAGCAGTACTTC. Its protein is CASSFSDYSYEQYF.

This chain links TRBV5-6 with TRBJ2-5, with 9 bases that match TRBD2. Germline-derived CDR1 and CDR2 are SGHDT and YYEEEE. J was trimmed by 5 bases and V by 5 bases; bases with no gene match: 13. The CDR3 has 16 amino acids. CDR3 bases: TGTGCCAGCAGTTCCCCCAGCGGGAGGCGTTGGGAGACCCAGTACTTC. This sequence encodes CASSSPSGRRWETQYF.

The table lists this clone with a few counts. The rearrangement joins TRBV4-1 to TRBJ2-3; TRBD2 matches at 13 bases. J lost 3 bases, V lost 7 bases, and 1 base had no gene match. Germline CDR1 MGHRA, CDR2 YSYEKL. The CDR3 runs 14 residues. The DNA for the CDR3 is TGCGCCAGCACGGGACTAGCGGGGACAGATACGCAGTATTTT. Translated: CASTGLAGTDTQYF.

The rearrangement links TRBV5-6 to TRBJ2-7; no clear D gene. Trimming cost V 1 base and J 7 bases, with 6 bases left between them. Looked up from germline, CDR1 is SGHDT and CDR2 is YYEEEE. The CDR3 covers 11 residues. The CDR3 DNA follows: TGTGCCAGCAGCTTGTACGAGGAGCAGTACTTC. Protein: CASSLYEEQYF.